The clone carrying this T cell receptor beta chain has only a few counts. The antigen is undetermined. These data are taken from a study of shared clonotypes between healthy human individuals. V shed 6 bases and J 4 bases; nucleotides not matched to a gene: 8. There are 14 residues in the CDR3. Germline CDR1 and CDR2: SNHLY and FYNNEI. Whole-study results and caveats: Approximately 5.3% was the fraction of naive CD4 clonotypes found shared across a few donors.

Per the original data handling: ImmunoSEQ supplied junction-only sequences lacking quality scores, so filtering was different. Some clones are missing from TCRdb's copy, which holds only in-frame ones; the method was immunoSEQ multiplex PCR. The V and J calls and clone size come from that table; D and trimming were worked out from the DNA. The sample has about 1 million clones; 70% to 80% are singletons. The rearrangement uses TRBV2 and TRBJ2-5; 7 bases match TRBD1. Sequenced: memory CD4+ T cells from PBMCs. Regarding subset: CD45RA-negative fraction. The TCR originated in a man aged 18 to 35 in good health. Some clones in this sample may be carry-over from other donors' samples. CDR3 nucleotides: TGTGCCAGCAGCGACAGGGTGTCCGTAGAGACCCAGTACTTC. Translating gives CASSDRVSVETQYF.